The rows below give T cell receptor beta chains drawn from one sample of a study of spatial heterogeneity in lung cancer. Using its own MiXCR run on the 5' RACE reads, TCRdb lists one record per CDR3 protein. The sample yields roughly 48,000 distinct CDR3 sequences, approximately 5.7% seen once. The sequencing here drew on PBMCs, taken at surgery. The receptors were gathered from a male donor with early-stage non-small cell lung cancer. The CDR3 runs from the conserved cysteine through the conserved F or W. Fields, in order: V gene, D gene, J gene, CDR3 length, clone size, CDR3 protein, CDR3 DNA. D genes are given only for firm matches. Clone size, where shown, is once, few, many, or a class for clones that have expanded.

V gene: TRBV6-5
D gene: -
J gene: TRBJ2-1
CDR3 length: 17
clone size: -
CDR3 protein: CASSYSTRRGLYNEQFF
CDR3 DNA: TGTGCCAGCAGTTACTCGACGCGCCGAGGTCTCTACAATGAGCAGTTCTTC

V gene: TRBV20-1
D gene: -
J gene: TRBJ2-2
CDR3 length: 13
clone size: many
CDR3 protein: CSASQTSPGELFF
CDR3 DNA: TGCAGTGCTAGTCAAACTAGCCCCGGGGAGCTGTTTTTT

V gene: TRBV5-1
D gene: TRBD1
J gene: TRBJ2-5
CDR3 length: 14
clone size: many
CDR3 protein: CASSVTGGQETQYF
CDR3 DNA: TGCGCCAGCAGCGTTACAGGGGGCCAAGAGACCCAGTACTTC

V gene: TRBV20-1
D gene: TRBD2
J gene: TRBJ2-7
CDR3 length: 12
clone size: many
CDR3 protein: CSAREGLAGQYF
CDR3 DNA: TGCAGTGCTAGAGAAGGACTAGCGGGACAGTACTTC

V gene: TRBV15
D gene: TRBD1
J gene: TRBJ1-4
CDR3 length: 16
clone size: many
CDR3 protein: CATSRGRTGGEEKLFF
CDR3 DNA: TGTGCCACCAGCAGAGGGCGGACAGGGGGTGAAGAAAAACTGTTTTTT

V gene: TRBV20-1
D gene: TRBD2
J gene: TRBJ2-1
CDR3 length: 16
clone size: many
CDR3 protein: CSARETGTSYYNEQFF
CDR3 DNA: TGCAGTGCTAGAGAAACCGGGACTAGCTACTACAATGAGCAGTTCTTC

V gene: TRBV30
D gene: -
J gene: TRBJ1-4
CDR3 length: 15
clone size: many
CDR3 protein: CAWSVSPGINEKLFF
CDR3 DNA: TGTGCCTGGAGTGTATCCCCAGGAATTAATGAAAAACTGTTTTTT

V gene: TRBV27
D gene: -
J gene: TRBJ2-3
CDR3 length: 14
clone size: few
CDR3 protein: CASHNPDSTDTQYF
CDR3 DNA: TGTGCCAGCCATAACCCGGACAGCACAGATACGCAGTATTTT

V gene: TRBV24-1
D gene: TRBD1
J gene: TRBJ2-2
CDR3 length: 17
clone size: few
CDR3 protein: CATSDLGQGLNTGELFF
CDR3 DNA: TGTGCCACCAGTGATTTGGGACAGGGTCTCAACACCGGGGAGCTGTTTTTT

V gene: TRBV12-3/TRBV12-4
D gene: TRBD2
J gene: TRBJ2-1
CDR3 length: 20
clone size: many
CDR3 protein: CASRLRGLAGAGNSYNEQFF
CDR3 DNA: TGTGCCAGCAGACTAAGGGGACTAGCGGGAGCGGGGAACTCCTACAATGAGCAGTTCTTC

V gene: TRBV20-1
D gene: -
J gene: TRBJ2-5
CDR3 length: 15
clone size: many
CDR3 protein: CSAMREGGSQETQYF
CDR3 DNA: TGCAGTGCTATGAGAGAGGGTGGGAGCCAAGAGACCCAGTACTTC

V gene: TRBV10-3
D gene: -
J gene: TRBJ2-5
CDR3 length: 15
clone size: few
CDR3 protein: CAISGAGSTQETQYF
CDR3 DNA: TGTGCCATCAGTGGGGCCGGGAGCACCCAAGAGACCCAGTACTTC

V gene: TRBV12-3/TRBV12-4
D gene: TRBD2
J gene: TRBJ2-1
CDR3 length: 16
clone size: many
CDR3 protein: CASSLQGRASYNEQFF
CDR3 DNA: TGTGCCAGCAGTTTACAAGGGAGGGCCTCCTACAATGAGCAGTTCTTC

V gene: TRBV19
D gene: -
J gene: TRBJ2-2
CDR3 length: 15
clone size: many
CDR3 protein: CASSIQAANTGELFF
CDR3 DNA: TGTGCCAGTAGTATACAGGCCGCGAACACCGGGGAGCTGTTTTTT

V gene: TRBV20-1
D gene: -
J gene: TRBJ2-5
CDR3 length: 13
clone size: many
CDR3 protein: CSASRKSGETQYF
CDR3 DNA: TGCAGTGCTAGCCGGAAGAGTGGAGAGACCCAGTACTTC

V gene: TRBV25-1
D gene: -
J gene: TRBJ1-5
CDR3 length: 14
clone size: many
CDR3 protein: CASSEGGSFRPQHF
CDR3 DNA: TGTGCCAGCAGTGAAGGCGGCAGTTTTAGGCCCCAGCATTTT

V gene: TRBV5-6
D gene: TRBD2
J gene: TRBJ2-2
CDR3 length: 16
clone size: many
CDR3 protein: CASSNARTSLTGELFF
CDR3 DNA: TGTGCCAGCAGCAACGCCCGGACTAGCCTAACCGGGGAGCTGTTTTTT

V gene: TRBV5-1
D gene: TRBD2
J gene: TRBJ2-1
CDR3 length: 16
clone size: many
CDR3 protein: CASSLVSGRALNEQFF
CDR3 DNA: TGCGCCAGCAGCTTAGTCAGCGGGAGGGCCCTCAATGAGCAGTTCTTC

V gene: TRBV4-1
D gene: -
J gene: TRBJ2-7
CDR3 length: 12
clone size: many
CDR3 protein: CASSQEGDEQYF
CDR3 DNA: TGCGCCAGCAGCCAAGAAGGGGACGAGCAGTACTTC

V gene: TRBV12-3/TRBV12-4
D gene: -
J gene: TRBJ1-1
CDR3 length: 12
clone size: -
CDR3 protein: CASSSLVPEAFF
CDR3 DNA: TGTGCCAGCAGTTCCCTAGTCCCTGAAGCTTTCTTT

V gene: TRBV30
D gene: -
J gene: TRBJ1-1
CDR3 length: 13
clone size: few
CDR3 protein: CAWSLTGNTEAFF
CDR3 DNA: TGTGCCTGGAGCCTTACAGGGAACACTGAAGCTTTCTTT

V gene: TRBV7-2
D gene: -
J gene: TRBJ2-3
CDR3 length: 14
clone size: many
CDR3 protein: CASSLGASLGAQYF
CDR3 DNA: TGTGCCAGCAGCTTAGGGGCTAGCCTAGGGGCGCAGTATTTT

V gene: TRBV29-1
D gene: TRBD1
J gene: TRBJ2-5
CDR3 length: 15
clone size: few
CDR3 protein: CSVEKGTGYQETQYF
CDR3 DNA: TGCAGCGTTGAAAAAGGGACAGGATACCAAGAGACCCAGTACTTC

V gene: TRBV4-1
D gene: TRBD2
J gene: TRBJ2-4
CDR3 length: 22
clone size: many
CDR3 protein: CASSLLGLPGKGNGRAENIQYF
CDR3 DNA: TGCGCCAGCAGCCTGTTAGGGCTGCCGGGGAAGGGAAACGGGAGGGCGGAAAACATTCAGTACTTC

V gene: TRBV29-1
D gene: -
J gene: TRBJ2-3
CDR3 length: 14
clone size: many
CDR3 protein: CSVGLGLSTDTQYF
CDR3 DNA: TGCAGCGTTGGCCTAGGCCTGAGCACAGATACGCAGTATTTT

V gene: TRBV28
D gene: -
J gene: TRBJ2-3
CDR3 length: 17
clone size: many
CDR3 protein: CASSSLNPLSSTDTQYF
CDR3 DNA: TGTGCCAGCAGTTCTCTCAATCCCCTCTCAAGCACAGATACGCAGTATTTT

V gene: TRBV14
D gene: TRBD1
J gene: TRBJ1-1
CDR3 length: 13
clone size: -
CDR3 protein: CASSRQGNGEAFF
CDR3 DNA: TGTGCCAGCAGCCGACAGGGGAATGGGGAAGCTTTCTTT

V gene: TRBV6-5
D gene: TRBD1
J gene: TRBJ1-1
CDR3 length: 14
clone size: few
CDR3 protein: CASREQGAHGEAFF
CDR3 DNA: TGTGCCAGCAGAGAACAGGGGGCGCATGGTGAAGCTTTCTTT

V gene: TRBV30
D gene: -
J gene: TRBJ2-1
CDR3 length: 13
clone size: many
CDR3 protein: CAWSKGTYNEQFF
CDR3 DNA: TGTGCCTGGAGTAAGGGGACCTACAATGAGCAGTTCTTC

V gene: TRBV5-1
D gene: -
J gene: TRBJ2-5
CDR3 length: 13
clone size: many
CDR3 protein: CASSRTMVETQYF
CDR3 DNA: TGCGCCAGCAGCAGGACTATGGTAGAGACCCAGTACTTC

V gene: TRBV10-3
D gene: -
J gene: TRBJ1-6
CDR3 length: 13
clone size: many
CDR3 protein: CAISESGNSPLHF
CDR3 DNA: TGTGCCATCAGTGAGAGCGGGAATTCACCCCTCCACTTT